A selection of T cell receptor beta chains follows, all from one sample in a study of cytomegalovirus exposure and HLA in healthy donors. Method: immunoSEQ multiplex PCR; TCRdb's copy keeps in-frame clones and lacks some. The profile covers approximately 110,000 clones, with about four fifths appearing a single time and about 13% taken by the ten largest. The sample taken for sequencing was PBMCs. These receptors all come from a woman aged 60-70 years in good health and CMV-seropositive. The conserved cysteine and the conserved F or W are not part of the CDR3 here. A D gene is named only where the DNA matches it firmly.

d_call v_call cdr3_aa
- TRBV29-1 SVGGLAGNEQF
- TRBV6-5 ASKFGPSSGETQY
- TRBV27 ASSKALGEGHQPQH
- TRBV7-2 ASSFGVKDTIY
- TRBV16 ASSQVRGVGAYHTEAF
- TRBV5-1 ASSLGLRNEKLF
TRBD2 TRBV7-9 ASSLGTSGIGSYNEQF
- TRBV4-2 ASSQEVGRGNSPLH
- TRBV7-9 ASNTETPYNEQF
TRBD1 TRBV11-2 ASSLRGAGQGAKWAEAF
- TRBV6-4 ASSDSGLQGRHEQF
TRBD1 TRBV7-6 ASSFPSGTATNYGYT
TRBD2 TRBV14 ASSQDLGTPGTRAGELF
- TRBV29-1 SARTDSNQPQH
TRBD2 TRBV4-2 ASSLGLAGGRNTGELF
TRBD1 TRBV15 ATSIGQGGTEAF
TRBD1 TRBV2 VSRRDRAYEQF
TRBD1 TRBV7-2 ASSRQGGRDEKLF
- TRBV18 ASSPVTDSPPSGANVLT
- TRBV28 ASRQTSIETQY
TRBD1 TRBV4-1 ASSQDGYGQAEF
- TRBV7-2 ASSLMLGGYEQY
- TRBV7-2 ASSPEAVFAYEQY
TRBD2 TRBV6-4 ASSDSGGGASDTQY
TRBD1 TRBV7-8 ASSLDRGRVGYT
- TRBV7-2 ASSLGRRGNEKLF
- TRBV6-1 ASMRDSGNTIY
TRBD2 TRBV4-2 ASSQETSGGAVTGELF
TRBD2 TRBV4-3 ASSQRGSSYNEQF
TRBD2 TRBV29-1 SARGYEQY
- TRBV18 ASSPPFEKNTEAF
TRBD1 TRBV12-5 ASGTGKNQPQH
- TRBV27 ASSFSGITEAF
TRBD2 TRBV5-1 ASSLISGRVAEQF
- TRBV5-6 ASGTQEWTQY
TRBD1 TRBV4-2 ASSLWGQVNTEAF
TRBD1 TRBV14 ASSQGQGAYNSPLH
TRBD2 TRBV2 ASSLGLAGGGTGELF
- TRBV6-5 ASRTLEQAYEQY
- TRBV5-1 ASSKQTGELF
- TRBV7-9 ASTSPQGSSYEQY
- TRBV7-2 ASSLISGRGEQY
- TRBV7-2 ASSLNFRYGYT
- TRBV11-2 ASSFSGQNYGYT
- TRBV5-1 ASSVSDILGTGELF
- TRBV2 ASRKERGMGRYEQY
- TRBV7-9 ASSLVSGAYNEQF
- TRBV15 ATSVLQGGTDTQY
- TRBV6-6 ASSYDEEYEQY
- TRBV5-4 AASRDFKIDYGYT
- TRBV7-9 ASSLGRGLASTDTQY
- TRBV7-2 ASSAPGGLRNTIY
- TRBV6-6 ASSYLDYGYT